This entry lists 31 T cell receptor beta chains sequenced from one sample in a study of blood T cell repertoires in COVID-19. The repertoire was sequenced with immunoSEQ multiplex PCR; TCRdb's copy has only in-frame clones and lacks some. The data hold about 65,000 clones, with approximately 93% observed a single time. Sequencing input: peripheral blood. Receptor source: a man in his sixties or seventies with active COVID-19.

The chain has TRBV7-8 and TRBJ2-2; 7 positions match TRBD1. This CDR3 has 20 residues. J gave up 0 bases and V 1 base, and 14 bases lay outside the gene matches. Germline assignment: CDR1 SGHVS and CDR2 FQNEAQ. The CDR3 DNA is TGTGCCAGCAGCTTAGACGTATGGGACAGATCAAGCCCGAACACCGGGGAGCTGTTTTTT. This translates into CASSLDVWDRSSPNTGELFF.

The V gene is TRBV10-3, the J gene TRBJ1-2; D is perhaps TRBD1 (6 bases). V was clipped by 4 bases and J by 8 bases, with 14 bases between them. The CDR3 covers 13 residues. Germline CDR1 ENHRY, CDR2 SYGVKD. CDR3 in DNA: TGTGCCATCAGTGTAGACAGGCTACAAGGCTACACCTTC. Translating it yields CAISVDRLQGYTF.

The chain uses TRBV11-2 and TRBJ2-2; D possibly corresponds to TRBD1 (5 bases). The CDR3 loop spans 15 amino acids. Germline V gene lookup returns CDR1 SGHAT and CDR2 FQNNGV. V dropped 5 bases and J dropped 0 bases, with 10 bases sitting between them. CDR3 bases: TGTGCCAGCAGCCCGCAGGGCTCGAACACCGGGGAGCTGTTTTTT. Translation gives CASSPQGSNTGELFF.

V gene TRBV28 combines with J gene TRBJ1-1, with 7 bases that match TRBD1. The CDR3 sequence is 13 residues long. With 6 bases clipped from V and 4 bases from J, the junction kept 5 bases outside the gene matches. Per germline, CDR1 MDHEN and CDR2 SYDVKM. CDR3 in amino acids: CASRKQGFTEAFF. As DNA, the CDR3 is TGTGCCAGCAGGAAACAGGGGTTCACTGAAGCTTTCTTT.

V gene TRBV14 combines with J gene TRBJ2-3, with TRBD2 matching 7 bases. J lost 1 base, V lost 4 bases, and 11 bases had no gene match. In germline, CDR1 is SGHDN, CDR2 FVKESK. The CDR3 runs to 17 residues. The CDR3 DNA is TGTGCCAGCAGCCTCTCAATCTTGGCGGGGGGCACAGATACGCAGTATTTT. Encoded protein: CASSLSILAGGTDTQYF.

The V and J genes are TRBV7-2 and TRBJ1-1; D is unresolved. Germline V lookup: CDR1 SGHTA, CDR2 FQGNSA. V lost 3 bases to trimming and J lost 0 bases, with 8 bases between them. The CDR3 loop spans 14 amino acids. CDR3 region: CASSFQAMNTEAFF. CDR3 coding DNA: TGTGCCAGCAGCTTTCAGGCTATGAACACTGAAGCTTTCTTT. The whole variable domain, remainder taken from reference TRBV7-2 and TRBJ1-1, is GAGVSQSPSNKVTEKGKDVELRCDPISGHTALYWYRQSLGQGLEFLIYFQGNSAPDKSGLPSDRFSAERTGGSVSTLTIQRTQQEDSAVYLCASSFQAMNTEAFFGQGTRLTVV.

V and J are TRBV19 and TRBJ1-2; TRBD1 matches 7 bases. CDR3 length equals 16 residues. J lost 1 base, V lost 4 bases, and 9 bases had no gene match. In germline, CDR1 is LNHDA, CDR2 SQIVND (reference sequence). The CDR3 DNA sequence: TGTGCCAGTAGTACACTACAGGGGAACGGTAACTATGGCTACACCTTC. This codes for CASSTLQGNGNYGYTF.

The gene calls are TRBV2 and TRBJ2-1; a possible D gene is TRBD1 (6 bases). CDR1 is SNHLY, CDR2 FYNNEI, per germline. This CDR3 spans 16 amino acids. V lost 7 bases, J lost 0 bases, and 16 bases lay in between. DNA of the CDR3: TGTGCCAGCACCGCCAATGACAGGAGCTCCTACAATGAGCAGTTCTTC. The encoded protein is CASTANDRSSYNEQFF.

The sample holds one count of this clone. The chain couples TRBV6-5 to TRBJ2-7, with TRBD2 as a possible D gene (5 bases). Trimming removed 6 bases from V and 2 bases from J, with 11 bases in between. This CDR3 region has 13 residues. Germline assignment: CDR1 MNHEY and CDR2 SVGAGI. CDR3 in amino acids: CASRVSGTYEQYV. The CDR3 DNA reads TGTGCCAGCAGGGTTTCCGGGACCTACGAGCAGTACGTC.

The chain combines TRBV7-2 with TRBJ2-3; no reliable D call. The CDR3 is made up of 15 amino acids. Trimming stripped 5 bases from V and 2 bases from J, with 14 bases between. Germline-derived CDR1 and CDR2 are SGHTA and FQGNSA. The CDR3 sequence: CASSPRLGHTDTQYF. As DNA, the CDR3 is TGTGCCAGCAGCCCCCGGCTTGGGCACACAGATACGCAGTATTTT.

The V gene is TRBV5-4, the J gene TRBJ2-2; TRBD2 matches at 8 bases. With 4 bases clipped from V and 0 bases from J, the junction kept 8 bases outside the gene matches. The CDR3 is made up of 17 amino acids. The germline CDR1 and CDR2 sequences are SGHNT and YYREEE (reference sequence). The CDR3 region is CASSQSPGLANTGELFF. The CDR3 DNA reads TGTGCCAGCAGCCAATCACCGGGACTAGCGAACACCGGGGAGCTGTTTTTT.

This clone was seen just once. The chain employs TRBV11-3 and TRBJ2-2; 9 nucleotides line up with TRBD1. The CDR3 length is 15 residues. Germline CDR1 SGHNT, CDR2 YENEEA. The trim removed 3 bases at V and 4 bases at J, leaving 3 bases unmatched. Here the CDR3 reads CASSFGTGSTGELFF. The CDR3 region has the DNA TGTGCCAGCAGCTTCGGGACAGGGAGCACCGGGGAGCTGTTTTTT.

This rearrangement joins TRBV18 to TRBJ2-2; TRBD1 aligns across 9 bases. After removal of 1 base from V and 6 bases from J, the junction contained 9 bases not matched to a gene. The CDR3 is 17 amino acids. Germline-derived CDR1 and CDR2 are KGHSH and LQKENI. The CDR3 loop is CASSPQGAGTGSGELFF. Here the CDR3 DNA reads TGTGCCAGCTCACCACAAGGTGCCGGGACAGGGTCCGGGGAGCTGTTTTTT.

The rearrangement uses TRBV3-1 (or the pseudogene TRBV3-2) and TRBJ2-7; D is possibly TRBD2 (6 bases). This CDR3 is 15 amino acids long. The germline V gene encodes CDR1 LGHDT and CDR2 YNNKEL (reference sequence). Trimming took off 3 bases at V and 3 bases at J, with 15 bases between the two ends. The CDR3 DNA is TGTGCCAGCAGCCATCCCACTAGCAAACGCTACGAGCAGTACTTC. It encodes CASSHPTSKRYEQYF.

The V gene is TRBV19, the J gene TRBJ1-4; D is possibly TRBD1 (6 bases). The CDR3 extends over 15 amino acids. V dropped 1 base and J dropped 7 bases, with 13 bases sitting between them. CDR1 is LNHDA, CDR2 SQIVND, per germline (reference sequence). CDR3 nucleotide sequence: TGTGCCAGTAGTATAGGCAGGGGCGGGAGTGAAAAACTGTTTTTT. Encoded protein: CASSIGRGGSEKLFF.

This chain links TRBV9 with TRBJ2-5; 10 nucleotides agree with TRBD2. The J segment lost 5 bases and the V segment lost 2 bases, leaving 9 bases of the junction unmatched. The CDR3 sequence is 16 residues long. Germline V lookup: CDR1 SGDLS, CDR2 YYNGEE. CDR3 sequence: CASSVVSGGLGETQYF. In nucleotides, the CDR3 is TGTGCCAGCAGCGTTGTTAGCGGGGGGCTGGGGGAGACCCAGTACTTC.

This chain uses TRBV27 with TRBJ1-4; D gene unclear. Trimming pared 0 bases from V and 7 bases from J, leaving 24 bases between. The CDR3 is 19 residues long. Looked up from germline, CDR1 is MNHEY and CDR2 is SMNVEV (reference sequence). In DNA, the CDR3 is TGTGCCAGCAGTTTATCGGGCAGGACCGTGGGTGCGGGTGCTGAAAAACTGTTTTTT. It encodes CASSLSGRTVGAGAEKLFF.

The V and J genes are TRBV18 and TRBJ1-1; D unclear. CDR1 and CDR2 from the germline V gene are KGHSH and LQKENI. This CDR3 comprises 16 residues. V dropped 3 bases and J dropped 5 bases, with 19 bases sitting between them. CDR3 loop: CASSPNEHTTGTEAFF. The CDR3 bases are TGTGCCAGCTCACCGAACGAGCACACTACGGGTACTGAAGCTTTCTTT.

This clone appeared once. The chain employs TRBV10-3 and TRBJ2-1, with TRBD1 matching over 9 bases. Unmatched junction bases numbered 2, after V lost 9 bases and J lost 2 bases. The CDR3 is made up of 13 amino acids. CDR1 is ENHRY, CDR2 SYGVKD, per germline. For the CDR3, the DNA is TGTGCCATTACAGGGGGCGCCTACAATGAGCAGTTCTTC. Its protein product is CAITGGAYNEQFF.

The V call is TRBV5-6, the J call TRBJ2-7; tentatively, D is TRBD2 (5 bases). With 3 bases removed from V and 1 base from J, the gap between germline ends came to 8 bases. CDR1 is SGHDT, CDR2 YYEEEE, per germline. The CDR3 has 13 residues. CDR3 residues: CASSSPGSYEQYF. CDR3 bases: TGTGCCAGCAGCTCTCCGGGGTCCTACGAGCAGTACTTC.

The V gene is TRBV11-2, the J gene TRBJ2-2; unclear D gene. The CDR3 length is 13 residues. The V gene's germline CDR1 is SGHAT and CDR2 FQNNGV. V was shortened by 1 base and J by 7 bases, with 7 bases between the two germline ends. For the CDR3, the DNA is TGTGCCAGCAGCTTAGGCCCGAGCGGGGAGCTGTTTTTT. This sequence encodes CASSLGPSGELFF. Combining the CDR3 with reference TRBV11-2 and TRBJ2-2 gives the whole variable domain EAGVAQSPRYKIIEKRQSVAFWCNPISGHATLYWYQQILGQGPKLLIQFQNNGVVDDSQLPKDRFSAERLKGVDSTLKIQPAKLEDSAVYLCASSLGPSGELFFGEGSRLTVL.

The chain links TRBV5-6 to TRBJ1-1, with TRBD1 identical over 8 bases. V lost 4 bases to trimming and J lost 5 bases; unmatched junction nucleotides: 10. The CDR3 covers 15 residues. Germline CDR1 is SGHDT and CDR2 is YYEEEE. The chain's CDR3 is CASSRFDRGRTEAFF. The CDR3 DNA reads TGTGCCAGCAGCCGTTTCGACAGGGGTAGAACTGAAGCTTTCTTT.

This rearrangement joins TRBV7-8 to TRBJ1-3; 8 bases agree with TRBD1. J lost 7 bases, V lost 4 bases, and 6 bases had no gene match. Per the germline V gene, CDR1 is SGHVS and CDR2 is FQNEAQ. The CDR3 runs to 14 residues. CDR3: CASSSIRGRNTIYF. The CDR3 DNA sequence: TGTGCCAGCAGCTCAATCAGGGGGCGGAACACCATATATTTT.

This clone was recorded a few times. This rearrangement joins TRBV2 to TRBJ1-5; 7 bases agree with TRBD1. V dropped 4 bases and J dropped 6; count of bases not matched to a gene: 6. CDR3 length: 14 amino acids. CDR1 and CDR2 from the germline V gene are SNHLY and FYNNEI. Here the CDR3 DNA reads TGTGCCAGCAGTGTGTACAGGGGAAGTCAGCCCCAGCATTTT. This sequence encodes CASSVYRGSQPQHF.

The chain recombines TRBV5-1 with TRBJ2-2; perhaps TRBD1 as D (5 bases). Germline CDR1 and CDR2: SGHRS and YFSETQ. Trimming cost V 3 bases and J 2 bases, with 14 bases left between them. The CDR3 is 16 residues long. The CDR3 sequence is CASSSDSTLNTGELFF. The CDR3 nucleotides are TGCGCCAGCAGCTCCGACAGTACCCTAAACACCGGGGAGCTGTTTTTT.

This clone appeared a single time. The CDR3 nucleotides are TGTGCCAGCAGCTTTAGTTCATCGGATACGCAGTATTTT. Its protein is CASSFSSSDTQYF. This chain joins TRBV11-3 and TRBJ2-3; D gene uncertain. Germline V gene sequence: CDR1 SGHNT, CDR2 YENEEA. The CDR3 is 13 residues long. The ends were cut back, 3 bases at V and 6 bases at J, with 10 bases in the middle. Supplemented by reference TRBV11-3 and TRBJ2-3, the full variable domain reads EAGVVQSPRYKIIEKKQPVAFWCNPISGHNTLYWYLQNLGQGPELLIRYENEEAVDDSQLPKDRFSAERLKGVDSTLKIQPAELGDSAVYLCASSFSSSDTQYFGPGTRLTVL.

The V call is TRBV6-6, the J call TRBJ1-3; TRBD1 matches at 7 bases. Germline V lookup: CDR1 MNHNY, CDR2 SVGAGI (reference sequence). The CDR3 length is 17 residues. Trimming cost V 5 bases and J 0 bases; bases outside gene matches: 10. Written as DNA, the CDR3 is TGTGCCAGCAGTCCCACGGACAGGCTAAGCTCTGGAAACACCATATATTTT. Protein product: CASSPTDRLSSGNTIYF.

The rearrangement uses TRBV5-1 and TRBJ2-3; D is possibly TRBD1 (6 bases). Trimming shortened V by 3 bases and J by 2 bases, and 16 bases separated the two germline ends. The CDR3 length is 16 residues. The germline CDR1 and CDR2 sequences are SGHRS and YFSETQ. The CDR3 region has the DNA TGCGCCAGCAGCTCAGCCGGGACACTGTACACAGATACGCAGTATTTT. It specifies CASSSAGTLYTDTQYF.

This chain connects TRBV5-5 to TRBJ2-7, with TRBD1 matching 7 bases. Looked up from germline, CDR1 is SGHKS and CDR2 is YYEKEE (reference sequence). The CDR3 totals 15 residues. J lost 1 base, V lost 6 bases, and 10 bases had no gene match. The CDR3 region has the DNA TGTGCCAGCACCCCGGGACAGAGGGCGTCCTACGAGCAGTACGTC. Its protein product is CASTPGQRASYEQYV.

The CDR3 loop reads CATGIGGSNTGELFF. CDR3 sequence (DNA): TGTGCCACCGGGATTGGGGGCTCGAACACCGGGGAGCTGTTTTTT. V gene TRBV15 combines with J gene TRBJ2-2; possibly TRBD1 for D (6 bases). The CDR3 has 15 amino acids. CDR1 and CDR2 (germline): LNHNV, YYDKDF (reference sequence). V gave up 8 bases and J gave up 0 bases, with 13 bases separating them.

This chain connects TRBV19 to TRBJ2-3, with TRBD2 identical over 9 bases. This CDR3 is built from 15 residues. Germline assignment: CDR1 LNHDA and CDR2 SQIVND (reference sequence). Unmatched junction bases numbered 8, after V lost 7 bases and J lost 3 bases. CDR3: CASTRASGVTDTQYF. The CDR3 DNA sequence: TGTGCCAGTACAAGGGCTAGCGGGGTAACAGATACGCAGTATTTT. The whole variable domain, filled in from reference TRBV19 and TRBJ2-3, reads DGGITQSPKYLFRKEGQNVTLSCEQNLNHDAMYWYRQDPGQGLRLIYYSQIVNDFQKGDIAEGYSVSREKKESFPLTVTSAQKNPTAFYLCASTRASGVTDTQYFGPGTRLTVL.